One and the same sample provided the 14 T cell receptor beta chains below, sequenced in a study of human T cells and chemical hapten exposure. TCRdb analysed the RACE reads with MiXCR anew, one entry per CDR3 protein. This table has some 180,000 distinct CDR3 sequences, more than 20% appearing once. The time point is: patch test 1, 2 weeks after DPC sensitization. Regarding treatment: therapeutic diphenylcyclopropenone sensitization with weekly scalp DPC. Specimen: whole blood, collected in connection with sensitization to the hapten diphenylcyclopropenone (DPC). The source of these receptors is a woman between 45 and 65 years old with alopecia areata. Some clones in this sample may be carry-over from other donors' samples.

This clonotype was seen a few times. The chain uses TRBV7-2 and TRBJ2-2, with a weak D call TRBD1 (6 bases). The germline V and J ends were trimmed by 6 bases and 0 bases, with 14 bases remaining between them. The CDR3 runs 16 residues. Germline V gene sequence: CDR1 SGHTA, CDR2 FQGNSA. The CDR3, as DNA: TGTGCCAGCAGATCAAGAGGGGGAGCGAACACCGGGGAGCTGTTTTTT. Translation gives CASRSRGGANTGELFF.

The chain recombines TRBV12-3 or TRBV12-4 with TRBJ2-2; 7 nucleotides align to TRBD2. The ends lost 3 bases at V and 8 bases at J; junction bases unmatched: 6. This CDR3 is 14 amino acids long. The chain's CDR3 is CASSFRAGRGELFF. The CDR3 DNA reads as TGTGCCAGCAGTTTTCGAGCGGGAAGGGGGGAGCTGTTTTTT.

The genes are TRBV20-1 and TRBJ2-1; 10 positions agree with TRBD2. The trim removed 0 bases at V and 10 bases at J, leaving 6 bases unmatched. Germline loops: CDR1 DFQATT, CDR2 SNEGSKA (reference sequence). The CDR3 is made up of 14 amino acids. The CDR3, as DNA: TGCAGTGCTAGAGATACTAGCGGGACGAAAGAGCAGTTCTTC. Its translation: CSARDTSGTKEQFF.

This clonotype was seen a few times. The rearrangement links TRBV29-1 to TRBJ1-2; the match to TRBD1 covers 9 bases. The V gene end was trimmed by 7 bases and the J gene end by 2 bases; junction bases not matched to a gene: 5. The germline CDR1 and CDR2 sequences are SQVTM and ANQGSEA. The CDR3 has 13 amino acids. In nucleotides, the CDR3 is TGCAGCGCTGGGGACAGGGAAAACTATGGCTACACCTTC. Residues: CSAGDRENYGYTF.

This clonotype was observed a few times. The chain joins TRBV11-2 to TRBJ2-5, with TRBD2 identical over 11 bases. The V gene end was trimmed by 1 base and the J gene end by 5 bases; junction bases not matched to a gene: 6. Germline V gene sequence: CDR1 SGHAT, CDR2 FQNNGV. The CDR3 is made up of 16 amino acids. In DNA, the CDR3 is TGTGCCAGCAGCTTAGTTGCACTAGCGGGAGTTGAGACCCAGTACTTC. Its translation is CASSLVALAGVETQYF.

As DNA, the CDR3 is TGTGCCACCAGCAGAGATCTTGGCACCCAAGAGACCCAGTACTTC. Amino acid sequence: CATSRDLGTQETQYF. The genes are TRBV15 and TRBJ2-5; no clear D. V dropped 0 bases and J dropped 1 base, with 9 bases sitting between them. The germline CDR1 and CDR2 sequences are LNHNV and YYDKDF (reference sequence). CDR3 size: 15 residues.

V usage is TRBV6-2 or TRBV6-3 and J usage is TRBJ1-5; no reliable D call. Germline-derived CDR1 and CDR2 are MNHEY and SVGEGT. The V end lost 2 bases, the J end lost 3 bases, and 20 bases lay between the germline ends. The CDR3 length is 18 residues. The CDR3 nucleotides read TGTGCCAGCAGTTACAGAGGTGACCGGGCCGGTATCAATCAGCCCCAGCATTTT. This codes for CASSYRGDRAGINQPQHF.

This clonotype appeared a few times. The J gene is TRBJ2-4, the V gene TRBV20-1; D may match TRBD1 or TRBD2 (6 bases each). Germline CDR1 reads DFQATT; CDR2 reads SNEGSKA (reference sequence). The CDR3 is 13 amino acids. Trimming cost V 6 bases and J 7 bases, with 16 bases left between them. The CDR3 DNA sequence: TGCAGTGCCAGGCCTCTAGGGGGGAACATTCAGTACTTC. This encodes CSARPLGGNIQYF.

The chain links TRBV7-8 to TRBJ2-7; 13 bases match TRBD2. Germline assignment: CDR1 SGHVS and CDR2 FQNEAQ. This CDR3 contains 16 residues. J gave up 2 bases and V 1 base, and 2 bases lay outside the gene matches. Here the CDR3 DNA reads TGTGCCAGCAGCTTAGGGGGACTAGCGGGGACCTACGAGCAGTACTTC. It translates to CASSLGGLAGTYEQYF.

The chain recombines TRBV7-9 with TRBJ1-4, with D possibly matching TRBD1 (6 bases). The CDR3 has 16 residues. The ends were cut back, 3 bases at V and 3 bases at J, with 14 bases in the middle. From germline, CDR1 is SEHNR and CDR2 FQNEAQ (reference sequence). CDR3 sequence reads: CASSFGQGLPNEKLFF. DNA of the CDR3: TGTGCCAGCAGCTTCGGCCAGGGGTTGCCTAATGAAAAACTGTTTTTT.

This clonotype was observed a handful of times. The chain has TRBV12-3 or TRBV12-4 and TRBJ2-1, with TRBD2 matching over 7 bases. The V gene end was trimmed by 3 bases and the J gene end by 7 bases; junction bases not matched to a gene: 6. This CDR3 is 14 amino acids long. The CDR3 loop reads CASSFSLAVNEQFF. In DNA, the CDR3 is TGTGCCAGCAGTTTTAGTCTAGCGGTAAATGAGCAGTTCTTC.

The rearrangement uses TRBV5-6 and TRBJ2-3; D is uncertain. Trimming removed 0 bases from V and 2 bases from J, with 7 bases in between. The CDR3 has 14 amino acids. Per the germline V gene, CDR1 is SGHDT and CDR2 is YYEEEE. The CDR3 here is CASSLGRPTDTQYF. The CDR3 nucleotides read TGTGCCAGCAGCTTGGGACGGCCCACAGATACGCAGTATTTT.

The chain combines TRBV27 with TRBJ2-7, with TRBD2 matching 14 bases. V dropped 6 bases and J dropped 2; count of bases not matched to a gene: 6. Germline V CDR1 and CDR2: MNHEY, SMNVEV (reference sequence). The CDR3 covers 16 residues. CDR3 coding DNA: TGTGCCAGCAGCCGACTAGCGGGAGGGCGAACCTACGAGCAGTACTTC. It yields the protein CASSRLAGGRTYEQYF.

Concerning this clonotype itself: The junction shows a germline mismatch at one end, possibly a read error. The chain uses TRBV20-1 and TRBJ2-3; 8 nucleotides match TRBD1. This CDR3 comprises 14 residues. The germline V gene encodes CDR1 DFQATT and CDR2 SNEGSKA (reference sequence). CDR3 residues: CSARGTGGTDTQYF. The CDR3 bases are TGCAGTGCCAGAGGAACAGGGGGTACAGATACGCAGTATTTT.